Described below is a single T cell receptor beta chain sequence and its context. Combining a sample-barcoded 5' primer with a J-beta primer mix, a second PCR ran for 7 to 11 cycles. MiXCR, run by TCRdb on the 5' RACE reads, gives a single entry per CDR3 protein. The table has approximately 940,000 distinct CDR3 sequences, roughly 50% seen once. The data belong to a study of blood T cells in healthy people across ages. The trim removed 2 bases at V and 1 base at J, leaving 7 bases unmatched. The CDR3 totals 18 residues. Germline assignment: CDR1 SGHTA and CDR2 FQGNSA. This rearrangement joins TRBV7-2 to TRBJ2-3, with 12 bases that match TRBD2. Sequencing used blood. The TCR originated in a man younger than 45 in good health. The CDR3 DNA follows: TGTGCCAGCAGCTTAATACTAGCGGGGGGCGGGGGCACAGATACGCAGTATTTT. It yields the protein CASSLILAGGGGTDTQYF.